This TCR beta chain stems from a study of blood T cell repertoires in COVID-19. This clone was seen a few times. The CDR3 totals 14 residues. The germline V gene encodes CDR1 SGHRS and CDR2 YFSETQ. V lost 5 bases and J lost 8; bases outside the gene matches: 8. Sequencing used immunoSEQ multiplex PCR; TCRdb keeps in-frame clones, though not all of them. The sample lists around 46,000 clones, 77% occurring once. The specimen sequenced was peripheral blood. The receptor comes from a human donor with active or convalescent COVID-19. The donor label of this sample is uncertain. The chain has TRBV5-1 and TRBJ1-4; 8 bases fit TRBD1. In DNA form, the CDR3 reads TGCGCCAGCAGTCCGGGACAGGTAGCGGAAAAACTGTTTTTT. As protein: CASSPGQVAEKLFF.